The present TCR beta chain was sequenced within a study of T cells expressing NK-cell markers. TCRdb reprocessed the 5' RACE reads and reports one entry per CDR3 protein, with no DNA. Its table lists 150,000 or so distinct CDR3 sequences. What was sequenced was blood T cells: a sorted CD56 or NKG2C T cell subset, CD4+ or CD8+ T cells, or bulk PBMC T cells (not recorded which). This receptor was obtained from a woman aged 45-60 years in good health.

CDR3 protein: CSVEGGQGVYTGELFF. The rearrangement joins TRBV29-1 to TRBJ2-2; the D call of TRBD1 rests on TCRdb alone, since no DNA is present to check it. Germline assignment: CDR1 SQVTM and CDR2 ANQGSEA. This CDR3 has 16 residues.